This TCR beta chain was retrieved from a study of tumor-infiltrating lymphocytes in primary liver carcinoma. Broader study findings: Against blood, tumors held a significantly higher top-250-clone fraction (p = 0.039). Among the pair types, tumor region pairs showed more overlap than tumor-adjacent and tumor-blood pairs.

Without any cell sorting, roughly 20-30 mg of bulk tissue yielded co-extracted RNA and DNA. Comments on this clonotype: Antigen unknown. A read error may account for a junction end that differs from germline.

CDR1 and CDR2 (germline): SNHLY, FYNNEI. The CDR3 extends over 13 amino acids. TCR beta cDNA was prepared out of 500 ng total RNA by means of a constant-region primer. Modified slightly, ARM-PCR produced TCR beta libraries over three nested multiplex PCR rounds. With TRBV1-TRBV30 forward primers and a C-beta reverse primer, the first two PCR rounds were run for approximately 10 cycles each. TCRdb passed the multiplex PCR reads through MiXCR, listing each CDR3 protein once. This sample has roughly 36,000 distinct CDR3 sequences, with roughly 80% found just once. Sequencing was done on a sample of tumor-adjacent normal liver tissue. The chain links TRBV2 to TRBJ1-5, with D unclear. The source is a man aged 35 to 55 with primary liver carcinoma and hepatitis B virus infection. This chain's CDR3 is CASSRSGNQSQHF. The CDR3 nucleotides read TGTGCCAGCAGTAGGTCAGGCAATCAGTCCCAGCATTTT.